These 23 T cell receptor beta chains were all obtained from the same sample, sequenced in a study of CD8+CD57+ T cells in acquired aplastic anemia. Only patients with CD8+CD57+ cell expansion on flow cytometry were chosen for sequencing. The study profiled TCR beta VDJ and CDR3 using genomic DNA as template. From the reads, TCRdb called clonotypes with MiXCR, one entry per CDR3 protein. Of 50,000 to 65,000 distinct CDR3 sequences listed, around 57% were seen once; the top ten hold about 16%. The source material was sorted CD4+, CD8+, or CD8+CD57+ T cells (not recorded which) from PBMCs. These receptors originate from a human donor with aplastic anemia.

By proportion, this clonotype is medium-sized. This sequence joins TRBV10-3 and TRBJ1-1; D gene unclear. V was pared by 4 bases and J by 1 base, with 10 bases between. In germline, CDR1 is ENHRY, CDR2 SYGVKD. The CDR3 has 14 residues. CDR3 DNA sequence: TGTGCCATCAGTGGGGAGGACGGGAACACTGAAGCTTTCTTT. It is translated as CAISGEDGNTEAFF.

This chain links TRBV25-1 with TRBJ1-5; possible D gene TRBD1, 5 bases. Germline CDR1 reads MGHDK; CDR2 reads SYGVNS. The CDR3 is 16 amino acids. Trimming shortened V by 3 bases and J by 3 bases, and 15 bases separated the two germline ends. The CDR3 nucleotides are TGTGCCAGCAGTGATTCAGGGACGGGAAACAATCAGCCCCAGCATTTT. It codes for CASSDSGTGNNQPQHF.

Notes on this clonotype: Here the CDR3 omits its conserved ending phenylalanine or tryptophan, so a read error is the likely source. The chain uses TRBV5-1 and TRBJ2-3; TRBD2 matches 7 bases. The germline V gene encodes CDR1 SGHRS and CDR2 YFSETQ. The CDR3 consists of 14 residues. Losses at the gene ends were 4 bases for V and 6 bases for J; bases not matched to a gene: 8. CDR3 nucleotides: TGCGCCAGCAGCCCATGGGAGGGGAAGGATACGCAGTATCTT. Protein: CASSPWEGKDTQYL.

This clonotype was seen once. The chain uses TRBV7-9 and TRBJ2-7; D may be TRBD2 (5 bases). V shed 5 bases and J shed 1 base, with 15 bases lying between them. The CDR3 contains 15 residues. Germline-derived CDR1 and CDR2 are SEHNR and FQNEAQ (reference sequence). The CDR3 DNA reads TGTGCCAGCAGCCTGGGAGAACTTATATCCTACGAGCAGTACTTC. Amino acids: CASSLGELISYEQYF.

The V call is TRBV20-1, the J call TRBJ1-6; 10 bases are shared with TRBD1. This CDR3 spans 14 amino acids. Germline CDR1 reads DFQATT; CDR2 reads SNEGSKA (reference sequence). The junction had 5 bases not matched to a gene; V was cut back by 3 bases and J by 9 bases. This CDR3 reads CSASPGQGSSPLHF. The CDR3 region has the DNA TGCAGTGCTAGTCCGGGACAGGGGAGTTCACCCCTCCACTTT.

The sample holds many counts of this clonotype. CDR3 in DNA: TGTGCCAGCAGCGCCGGTGGCGGTGGGTATACAGATACGCAGTATTTT. This gives the protein CASSAGGGGYTDTQYF. The rearrangement uses TRBV9 and TRBJ2-3; unclear D gene. CDR3 length equals 16 residues. Trimming cost V 3 bases and J 3 bases, with 17 bases left between them. Germline V lookup: CDR1 SGDLS, CDR2 YYNGEE. The variable domain in full, completed from reference TRBV9 and TRBJ2-3, reads DSGVTQTPKHLITATGQRVTLRCSPRSGDLSVYWYQQSLDQGLQFLIQYYNGEERAKGNILERFSAQQFPDLHSELNLSSLELGDSALYFCASSAGGGGYTDTQYFGPGTRLTVL.

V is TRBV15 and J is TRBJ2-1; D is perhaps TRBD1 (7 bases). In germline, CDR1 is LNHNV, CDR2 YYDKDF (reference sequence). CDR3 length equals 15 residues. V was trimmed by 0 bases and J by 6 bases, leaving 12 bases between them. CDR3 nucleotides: TGTGCCACCAGCAGAGATCCAGGGGGGCTCAATGAGCAGTTCTTC. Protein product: CATSRDPGGLNEQFF.

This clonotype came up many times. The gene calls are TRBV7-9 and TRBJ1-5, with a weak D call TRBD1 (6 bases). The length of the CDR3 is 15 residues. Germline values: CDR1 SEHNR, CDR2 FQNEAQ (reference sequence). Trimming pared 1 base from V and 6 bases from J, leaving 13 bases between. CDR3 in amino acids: CASSLGGGASQPQHF. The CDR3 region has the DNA TGTGCCAGCAGCTTAGGCGGGGGCGCGTCTCAGCCCCAGCATTTT.

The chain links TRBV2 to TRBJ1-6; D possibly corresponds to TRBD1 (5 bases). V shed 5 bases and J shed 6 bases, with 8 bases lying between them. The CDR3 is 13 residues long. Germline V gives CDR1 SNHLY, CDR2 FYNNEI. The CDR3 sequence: CASSLGVNSPLHF. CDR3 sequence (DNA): TGTGCCAGCAGTTTGGGGGTTAATTCACCCCTCCACTTT.

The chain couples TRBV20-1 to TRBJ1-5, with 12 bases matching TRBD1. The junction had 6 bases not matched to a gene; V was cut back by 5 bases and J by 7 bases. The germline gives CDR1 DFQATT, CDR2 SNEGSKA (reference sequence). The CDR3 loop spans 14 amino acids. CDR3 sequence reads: CSAPGQGAGQPQHF. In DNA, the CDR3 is TGCAGTGCTCCGGGACAGGGGGCAGGACAGCCCCAGCATTTT.

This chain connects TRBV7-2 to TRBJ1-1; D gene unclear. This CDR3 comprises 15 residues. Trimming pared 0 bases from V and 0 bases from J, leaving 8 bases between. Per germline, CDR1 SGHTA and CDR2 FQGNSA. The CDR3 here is CASSLAGFMNTEAFF. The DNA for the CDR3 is TGTGCCAGCAGCTTAGCGGGATTCATGAACACTGAAGCTTTCTTT.

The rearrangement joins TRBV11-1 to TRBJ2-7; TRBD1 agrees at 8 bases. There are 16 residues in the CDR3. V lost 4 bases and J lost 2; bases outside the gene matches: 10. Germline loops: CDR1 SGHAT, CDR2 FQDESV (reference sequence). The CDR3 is CASSSSTGEFTYEQYF. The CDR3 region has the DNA TGTGCCAGCAGCTCCTCGACAGGGGAGTTCACCTACGAGCAGTACTTC.

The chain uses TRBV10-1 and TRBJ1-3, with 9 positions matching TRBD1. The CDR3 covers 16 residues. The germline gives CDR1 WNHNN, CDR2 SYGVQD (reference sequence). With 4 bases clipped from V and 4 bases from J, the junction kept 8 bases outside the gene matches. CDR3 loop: CASSGPGQGKGNTIYF. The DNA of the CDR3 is TGCGCCAGCAGTGGACCGGGACAGGGAAAGGGAAACACCATATATTTT.

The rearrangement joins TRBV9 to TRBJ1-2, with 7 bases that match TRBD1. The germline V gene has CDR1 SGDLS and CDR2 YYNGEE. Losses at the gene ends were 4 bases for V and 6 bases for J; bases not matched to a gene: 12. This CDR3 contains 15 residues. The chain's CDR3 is CASSPRGGRGDGYTF. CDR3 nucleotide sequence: TGTGCCAGCAGCCCCAGGGGGGGGAGGGGTGATGGCTACACCTTC. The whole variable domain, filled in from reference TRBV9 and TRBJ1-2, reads DSGVTQTPKHLITATGQRVTLRCSPRSGDLSVYWYQQSLDQGLQFLIQYYNGEERAKGNILERFSAQQFPDLHSELNLSSLELGDSALYFCASSPRGGRGDGYTFGSGTRLTVV.

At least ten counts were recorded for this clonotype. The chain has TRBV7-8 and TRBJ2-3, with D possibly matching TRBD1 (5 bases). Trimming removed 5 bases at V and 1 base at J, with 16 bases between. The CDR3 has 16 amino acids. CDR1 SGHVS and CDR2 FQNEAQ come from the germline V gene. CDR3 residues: CASSPTLGRRTDTQYF. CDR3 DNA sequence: TGTGCCAGCAGCCCGACGTTGGGGCGGCGCACAGATACGCAGTATTTT.

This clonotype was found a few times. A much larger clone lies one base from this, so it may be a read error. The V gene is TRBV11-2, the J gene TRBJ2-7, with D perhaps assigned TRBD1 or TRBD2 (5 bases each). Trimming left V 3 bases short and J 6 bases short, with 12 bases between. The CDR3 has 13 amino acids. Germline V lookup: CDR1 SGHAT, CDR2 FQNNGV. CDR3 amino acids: CASSFSTGGEQYV. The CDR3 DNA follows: TGTGCCAGCAGCTTCAGTACTGGGGGCGAGCAGTACGTC.

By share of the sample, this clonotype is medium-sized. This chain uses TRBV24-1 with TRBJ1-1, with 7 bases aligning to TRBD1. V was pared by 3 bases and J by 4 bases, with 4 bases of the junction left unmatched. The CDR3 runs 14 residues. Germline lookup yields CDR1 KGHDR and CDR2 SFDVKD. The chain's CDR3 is CATSDRQGSTEAFF. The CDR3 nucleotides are TGTGCCACCAGTGATCGACAGGGAAGCACTGAAGCTTTCTTT.

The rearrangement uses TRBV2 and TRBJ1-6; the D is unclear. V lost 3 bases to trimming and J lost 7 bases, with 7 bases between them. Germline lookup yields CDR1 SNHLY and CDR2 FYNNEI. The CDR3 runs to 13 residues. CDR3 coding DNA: TGTGCCAGCAGTGACTTTCCCAATTCACCCCTCCACTTT. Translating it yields CASSDFPNSPLHF.

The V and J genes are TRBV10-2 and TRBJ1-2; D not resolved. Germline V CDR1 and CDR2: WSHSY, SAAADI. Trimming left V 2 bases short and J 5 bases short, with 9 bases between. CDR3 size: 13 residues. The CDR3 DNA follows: TGCGCCAGCAGTGAGCCTGCCCATTATGGCTACACCTTC. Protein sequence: CASSEPAHYGYTF.

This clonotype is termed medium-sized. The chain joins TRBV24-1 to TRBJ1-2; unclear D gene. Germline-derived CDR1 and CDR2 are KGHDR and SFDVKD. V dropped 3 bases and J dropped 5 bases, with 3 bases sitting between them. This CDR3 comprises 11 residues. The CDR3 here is CATSDIYGYTF. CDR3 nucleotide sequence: TGTGCCACCAGTGATATATATGGCTACACCTTC.

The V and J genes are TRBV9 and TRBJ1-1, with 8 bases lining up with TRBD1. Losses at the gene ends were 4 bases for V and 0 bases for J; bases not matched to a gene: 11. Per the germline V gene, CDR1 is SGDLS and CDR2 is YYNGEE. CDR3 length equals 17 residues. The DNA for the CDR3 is TGTGCCAGCAGCCCAGGACAGGGTGCCCCGATGAACACTGAAGCTTTCTTT. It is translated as CASSPGQGAPMNTEAFF.

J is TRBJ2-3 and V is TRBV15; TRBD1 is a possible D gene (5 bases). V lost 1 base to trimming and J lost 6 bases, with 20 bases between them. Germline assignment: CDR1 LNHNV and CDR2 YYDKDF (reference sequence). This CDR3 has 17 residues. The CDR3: CATSRAFYRWDVDTQYF. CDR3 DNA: TGTGCCACCAGCAGAGCGTTTTACAGGTGGGATGTGGATACGCAGTATTTT.

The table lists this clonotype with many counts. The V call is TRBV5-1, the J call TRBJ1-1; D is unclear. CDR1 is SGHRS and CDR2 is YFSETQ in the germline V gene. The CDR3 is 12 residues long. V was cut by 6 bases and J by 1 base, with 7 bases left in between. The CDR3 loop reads CASNGPNTEAFF. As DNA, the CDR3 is TGCGCCAGCAACGGACCGAACACTGAAGCTTTCTTT.